One sample yielded the 21 T cell receptor beta chains listed below, sequenced in a study of neurological immune-mediated disorders. The time point was: longitudinal time-point 2. MiXCR, applied by TCRdb to the 5' RACE reads, yields one record per CDR3 protein. The data show some 80,000 distinct CDR3 sequences, over 4.5% seen once. The specimen sequenced was PBMCs. The receptor set was obtained from an older woman with multiple sclerosis.

This clonotype was picked up many times. The V and J genes are TRBV20-1 and TRBJ1-5; 9 bases align to TRBD1. The CDR3 is made up of 17 amino acids. Unmatched junction bases numbered 6, after V lost 0 bases and J lost 0 bases. In germline, CDR1 is DFQATT, CDR2 SNEGSKA (reference sequence). CDR3 DNA sequence: TGCAGTGCTAGAGAAGGGACAGGGCTTAATAGCAATCAGCCCCAGCATTTT. Protein sequence: CSAREGTGLNSNQPQHF.

This clonotype was observed at least ten times. The V call is TRBV3-1, the J call TRBJ1-1, with D hard to call. CDR1 is LGHDT, CDR2 YNNKEL, per germline (reference sequence). The CDR3 loop spans 14 amino acids. Trimming stripped 1 base from V and 5 bases from J, with 11 bases between. CDR3 DNA: TGTGCCAGCAGCCAAGGGTCCCTGAGGACTGAAGCTTTCTTT. Translated, it gives CASSQGSLRTEAFF.

This clonotype has a count of ten or more. V and J are TRBV4-2 and TRBJ2-1; TRBD2 agrees at 8 bases. V lost 0 bases and J lost 9; bases outside the gene matches: 4. Germline loops: CDR1 LGHNA, CDR2 YNFKEQ. The CDR3 is 14 amino acids. CDR3 protein: CASSQDRGGGEQFF. The CDR3 DNA reads as TGTGCCAGCAGCCAAGATCGGGGGGGCGGTGAGCAGTTCTTC.

This clonotype occurred many times. This chain links TRBV12-3 or TRBV12-4 with TRBJ1-1; D unresolved. This CDR3 contains 14 residues. V lost 5 bases to trimming and J lost 4 bases, with 14 bases between them. CDR3 residues: CASSRQVTITEAFF. The CDR3 region has the DNA TGTGCCAGCAGTCGGCAGGTGACCATCACTGAAGCTTTCTTT.

This clonotype has a count of ten or more. The chain recombines TRBV5-5 with TRBJ1-1, with D tentatively TRBD1 (5 bases). Germline V CDR1 and CDR2: SGHKS, YYEKEE (reference sequence). CDR3 length: 15 amino acids. Trimming pared 2 bases from V and 1 base from J, leaving 12 bases between. The CDR3 is CASSLFGTENTEAFF. CDR3 bases: TGTGCCAGCAGCTTATTTGGGACGGAGAACACTGAAGCTTTCTTT.

This clonotype was seen ten or more times. The chain combines TRBV15 with TRBJ2-3, with D maybe TRBD1 (6 bases). Deletions cut 3 bases from V and 1 base from J, with 11 bases between. The CDR3 is made up of 15 amino acids. Per the germline V gene, CDR1 is LNHNV and CDR2 is YYDKDF (reference sequence). CDR3 loop: CATSRGKGGTDTQYF. CDR3 nucleotide sequence: TGTGCCACCAGCAGGGGGAAGGGGGGCACAGATACGCAGTATTTT.

This clonotype showed up many times. V is TRBV5-1 and J is TRBJ2-1, with 9 bases aligning to TRBD1. The CDR3 sequence is 14 residues long. J lost 5 bases, V lost 5 bases, and 5 bases had no gene match. Germline assignment: CDR1 SGHRS and CDR2 YFSETQ. The CDR3 DNA reads TGCGCCAGCAGGCCGGGACAGGGAAACAATGAGCAGTTCTTC. It codes for CASRPGQGNNEQFF. Looking up the rest from reference TRBV5-1 and TRBJ2-1 gives the full variable domain: KAGVTQTPRYLIKTRGQQVTLSCSPISGHRSVSWYQQTPGQGLQFLFEYFSETQRNKGNFPGRFSGRQFSNSRSEMNVSTLELGDSALYLCASRPGQGNNEQFFGPGTRLTVL.

This clonotype was observed at least ten times. The V call is TRBV7-9, the J call TRBJ2-7; no reliable D call. Germline loops: CDR1 SEHNR, CDR2 FQNEAQ (reference sequence). The CDR3 extends over 13 amino acids. The V end lost 4 bases, the J end lost 3 bases, and 10 bases lay between the germline ends. Here the CDR3 reads CASSSPPGYEQYF. The CDR3 region has the DNA TGTGCCAGCAGCTCCCCACCTGGCTACGAGCAGTACTTC.

This clonotype has only one observation. The gene calls are TRBV7-6 and TRBJ2-1; no definite D call. The CDR3 has 15 amino acids. The germline gives CDR1 SGHVS, CDR2 FNYEAQ. Trimming removed 1 base at V and 8 bases at J, with 15 bases between. In DNA form, the CDR3 reads TGTGCCAGCAGCTTAGTGGGGTACCGTGGGTATGAGCAGTTCTTC. It is translated as CASSLVGYRGYEQFF.

This clonotype was observed many times. Here the CDR3 DNA reads TGTGCCAGCAGTTTCGGCCTGGGGGCGAGCGGCTACACCTTC. Amino acids: CASSFGLGASGYTF. The chain has TRBV12-3 or TRBV12-4 and TRBJ1-2; perhaps TRBD1 as D (6 bases). The length of the CDR3 is 14 residues. V was cut by 3 bases and J by 8 bases, with 16 bases left in between.

This clonotype came up a few times. The rearrangement links TRBV12-3 or TRBV12-4 to TRBJ2-1, with D unresolved. Deletions cut 5 bases from V and 8 bases from J, with 16 bases between. The CDR3 is 14 residues long. The CDR3 loop reads CASSPIYRPHEQFF. The CDR3 DNA follows: TGTGCCAGCAGTCCAATCTATCGTCCCCATGAGCAGTTCTTC.

This clonotype has at least ten counts. V gene TRBV5-1 combines with J gene TRBJ1-6; 9 nucleotides align to TRBD1. Looked up from germline, CDR1 is SGHRS and CDR2 is YFSETQ. The CDR3 is made up of 15 amino acids. J gave up 6 bases and V 4 bases, and 5 bases lay outside the gene matches. CDR3 DNA: TGCGCCAGCAGCACGGGGACAGGGATTAATTCACCCCTCCACTTT. Translated, it gives CASSTGTGINSPLHF.

A few counts support this clonotype. The chain combines TRBV5-1 with TRBJ1-1; D is unclear. CDR3 length: 15 amino acids. V lost 0 bases to trimming and J lost 0 bases, with 9 bases between them. CDR1 and CDR2 (germline): SGHRS, YFSETQ. This CDR3 reads CASSLESEVNTEAFF. The CDR3 coding sequence is TGCGCCAGCAGCTTGGAGTCAGAAGTGAACACTGAAGCTTTCTTT.

This clonotype has at least ten counts. The chain is built from TRBV10-3 and TRBJ2-3; 9 bases fit TRBD2. Unmatched junction bases numbered 5, after V lost 10 bases and J lost 0 bases. The CDR3 has 14 amino acids. Germline V lookup: CDR1 ENHRY, CDR2 SYGVKD. The CDR3 DNA reads TGTGCCACCCGGACTAGCGACAGCACAGATACGCAGTATTTT. This sequence encodes CATRTSDSTDTQYF.

This clonotype has ten or more counts. The chain uses TRBV12-3 or TRBV12-4 and TRBJ2-3; the D is unclear. The CDR3 is made up of 14 amino acids. The germline V and J ends were trimmed by 5 bases and 0 bases, with 9 bases remaining between them. The CDR3 here is CASSVDGSTDTQYF. The CDR3 bases are TGTGCCAGCAGTGTGGACGGTAGCACAGATACGCAGTATTTT.

In its sample, this clonotype was seen many times. V gene TRBV5-8 combines with J gene TRBJ2-5, with 9 bases lining up with TRBD1. Germline V CDR1 and CDR2: SGHTS, YDEGEE. The CDR3 is 14 residues long. V lost 2 bases and J lost 7; bases outside the gene matches: 6. CDR3 sequence reads: CASSFRTGAVTQYF. CDR3 DNA sequence: TGTGCCAGCAGCTTTAGGACAGGGGCCGTGACCCAGTACTTC.

This clonotype was found many times. CDR3 loop: CSARDIGRDDSPLHF. CDR3 bases: TGCAGTGCTAGAGATATCGGCAGGGACGACTCACCCCTCCACTTT. V is TRBV20-1 and J is TRBJ1-6; D is perhaps TRBD1 (5 bases). Between the trimmed V and J ends, which lost 0 bases and 10 bases, there was a span of 16 bases. The germline CDR1 and CDR2 sequences are DFQATT and SNEGSKA (reference sequence). The CDR3 is made up of 15 amino acids.

This clonotype was seen repeatedly, ten times or more. The chain links TRBV6-5 to TRBJ2-5, with D maybe TRBD2 (5 bases). The germline gives CDR1 MNHEY, CDR2 SVGAGI. This CDR3 has 15 amino acids. Trimming took 2 bases from V and 4 from J, leaving 14 bases between them. The CDR3 sequence: CASSYTQLGRETQYF. As DNA, the CDR3 is TGTGCCAGCAGTTACACGCAACTAGGCCGAGAGACCCAGTACTTC.

This clonotype was counted at least ten times. The V gene is TRBV29-1, the J gene TRBJ2-3; D not certain. V gave up 1 base and J gave up 3 bases, with 5 bases separating them. This CDR3 comprises 12 residues. Germline CDR1 and CDR2: SQVTM and ANQGSEA. The CDR3 coding sequence is TGCAGCGTTGAAGCCGGGACAGATACGCAGTATTTT. As protein: CSVEAGTDTQYF.

In this sample, this clonotype turned up many times. This rearrangement joins TRBV6-2 or TRBV6-3 to TRBJ2-5; 15 nucleotides agree with TRBD2. V was clipped by 4 bases and J by 5 bases; unmatched bases: 8. CDR3 length equals 17 residues. The germline V gene encodes CDR1 MNHEY and CDR2 SVGEGT. CDR3 loop: CASSSTGTSGGRETQYF. CDR3 sequence (DNA): TGTGCCAGCAGTTCCACCGGGACTAGCGGGGGGAGGGAGACCCAGTACTTC.

This clonotype was counted at least ten times. CDR3 coding DNA: TGCGCCAGCACCCGAGGACAGGACATACCCCAGTACTTC. It is translated as CASTRGQDIPQYF. The chain combines TRBV5-1 with TRBJ2-5, with 7 bases fitting TRBD1. The length of the CDR3 is 13 residues. J was trimmed by 9 bases and V by 6 bases; bases with no gene match: 11. CDR1 SGHRS and CDR2 YFSETQ come from the germline V gene.